This T cell receptor (beta chain) emerged from a study of cytomegalovirus exposure and HLA in healthy donors. Overall study: Both the 120 validation repertoires and the approximately 670 first-cohort repertoires used the same platform, as reported by a later analysis.

Trimming pared 1 base from V and 0 bases from J, leaving 10 bases between. This CDR3 has 15 residues. Germline CDR1 is WNHNN and CDR2 is SYGVQD (reference sequence). General study results and limits: Some public TCRs appeared in many individuals, while most sequences were rare. Cytomegalovirus status, reportedly, was diagnosed with high specificity and sensitivity by the classifier. The study designated about 160 TCR beta chains cytomegalovirus-associated.

A few counts support this clone. The antigen is unknown. Here immunoSEQ multiplex PCR was the method, and the copy in TCRdb shows in-frame clones only, minus some. The profile covers some 210,000 clones, with roughly 91% appearing a single time and 2% to 2.5% taken by the ten largest. The sequencing input was PBMCs. The chain uses TRBV10-1 and TRBJ2-7; the D gene is possibly TRBD1 (5 bases). This sequence originates from a woman aged 18-29 years in good health and CMV-seropositive. In DNA, the CDR3 is TGCGCCAGCAGTGAGTTAACAGGTCGCTCCTACGAGCAGTACTTC. The encoded protein is CASSELTGRSYEQYF.